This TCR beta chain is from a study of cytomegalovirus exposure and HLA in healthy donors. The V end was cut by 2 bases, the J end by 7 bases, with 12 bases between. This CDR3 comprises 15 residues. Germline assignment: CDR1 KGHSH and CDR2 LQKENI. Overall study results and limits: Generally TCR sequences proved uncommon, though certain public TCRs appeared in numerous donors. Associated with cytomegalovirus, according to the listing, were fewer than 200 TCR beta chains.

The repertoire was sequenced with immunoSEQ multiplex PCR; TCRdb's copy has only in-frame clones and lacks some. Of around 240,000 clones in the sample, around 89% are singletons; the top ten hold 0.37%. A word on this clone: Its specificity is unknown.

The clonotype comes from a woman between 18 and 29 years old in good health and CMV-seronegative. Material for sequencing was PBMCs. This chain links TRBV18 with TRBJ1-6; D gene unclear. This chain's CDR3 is CASSPAQPGNSPLHF. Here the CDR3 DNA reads TGTGCCAGCTCACCAGCCCAACCGGGGAATTCACCCCTCCACTTT.